The 11 T cell receptor beta chains below come from one sample, sequenced in a study of T cells in Graves' hyperthyroidism and ophthalmopathy. TCR beta CDR3 regions were amplified from RNA. Primed by the HTBI set, a first-round RT-PCR was run on the TCR CDR3. In TCRdb, the multiplex PCR reads were re-called with MiXCR into one record per CDR3 protein. This sample has 730,000 or so distinct CDR3 sequences, with around 20% found just once. What was sequenced was blood. The receptors originated from a woman aged 45-59 years with Graves' hyperthyroidism that later progressed to Graves' ophthalmopathy.

The chain has TRBV29-1 and TRBJ2-1; no firm D call. The V gene lost 5 bases and the J gene lost 4 bases, with 6 bases spanning the gap. From germline, CDR1 is SQVTM and CDR2 ANQGSEA. CDR3 length: 11 residues. CDR3 DNA sequence: TGCAGCGTTTCCGAGTACAATGAGCAGTTCTTC. Translating it yields CSVSEYNEQFF.

There are many counts of this clonotype. The rearrangement joins TRBV12-3 or TRBV12-4 to TRBJ2-5, with a tentative D call TRBD2 (6 bases). With 5 bases removed from V and 8 bases from J, the gap between germline ends came to 9 bases. This CDR3 is built from 11 residues. CDR3 nucleotide sequence: TGTGCCAGCAGTCCCGGGACTACCCAGTACTTC. Protein: CASSPGTTQYF.

There are a few counts of this clonotype. This chain uses TRBV11-2 with TRBJ1-2, with TRBD1 as a possible D gene (6 bases). The CDR3 consists of 16 residues. With 2 bases removed from V and 4 bases from J, the gap between germline ends came to 17 bases. From germline, CDR1 is SGHAT and CDR2 FQNNGV. CDR3 DNA sequence: TGTGCCAGCAGCTTAAGCCATGAGAGAGGGGGCTATGGCTACACCTTC. This encodes CASSLSHERGGYGYTF.

The chain links TRBV20-1 to TRBJ1-2; tentatively, D is TRBD1 (5 bases). Trimming left V 6 bases short and J 5 bases short, with 13 bases between. CDR1 and CDR2 (germline): DFQATT, SNEGSKA (reference sequence). The CDR3 is 12 amino acids. This CDR3 is CSARDAGYGYTF. The CDR3 DNA reads as TGCAGTGCCAGGGACGCTGGGTATGGCTACACCTTC.

This clonotype was recorded many times. The rearrangement joins TRBV2 to TRBJ2-2; 9 nucleotides line up with TRBD1. Looked up from germline, CDR1 is SNHLY and CDR2 is FYNNEI. There are 16 residues in the CDR3. Unmatched junction bases numbered 12, after V lost 9 bases and J lost 4 bases. The CDR3 region is CASNRAGTGTTGELFF. The CDR3 DNA reads as TGTGCCAGTAATCGCGCCGGGACAGGGACCACCGGGGAGCTGTTTTTT.

The rearrangement links TRBV19 to TRBJ2-1, with D perhaps TRBD1 or TRBD2 (7 bases each). The CDR3 length is 14 residues. Germline loops: CDR1 LNHDA, CDR2 SQIVND (reference sequence). The V gene lost 8 bases and the J gene lost 4 bases, with 15 bases spanning the gap. As DNA, the CDR3 is TGTGCCAGTTTGGGAGGGGGCGCATACAATGAGCAGTTCTTC. Its protein product is CASLGGGAYNEQFF.

This clonotype was seen only a few times. The V and J genes are TRBV6-1 and TRBJ2-7; D gene ambiguous. Germline V gene lookup returns CDR1 MNHNS and CDR2 SASEGT. The CDR3 is 16 residues long. V shed 5 bases and J shed 2 bases, with 19 bases lying between them. In nucleotides, the CDR3 is TGTGCCAGCAGTCTCACCCCGGACGGGTTCACCTACGAGCAGTACTTC. It translates to CASSLTPDGFTYEQYF.

The gene calls are TRBV5-1 and TRBJ2-7, with TRBD1 matching over 7 bases. This CDR3 is 15 amino acids long. After removal of 0 bases from V and 5 bases from J, the junction contained 8 bases not matched to a gene. Germline V gene sequence: CDR1 SGHRS, CDR2 YFSETQ. The DNA for the CDR3 is TGCGCCAGCAGCTTGGCCGAAGACAGGGACCACGAGCAGTACTTC. Protein sequence: CASSLAEDRDHEQYF.

The table lists this clonotype with many counts. The gene calls are TRBV9 and TRBJ1-5, with D uncertain. Trimming left V 0 bases short and J 0 bases short, with 7 bases between. CDR3 size: 15 residues. Germline V lookup: CDR1 SGDLS, CDR2 YYNGEE. The CDR3 DNA reads as TGTGCCAGCAGCGTAGACGGTTATAGCAATCAGCCCCAGCATTTT. As protein: CASSVDGYSNQPQHF.

A few counts support this clonotype. The J gene is TRBJ2-5, the V gene TRBV7-2; 12 bases are a match to TRBD2. CDR1 and CDR2 (germline): SGHTA, FQGNSA. V was clipped by 1 base and J by 5 bases; unmatched bases: 5. CDR3 size: 16 residues. CDR3 loop: CASSLVPSGGDETQYF. The CDR3 DNA follows: TGTGCCAGCAGCTTAGTACCTAGCGGGGGGGACGAGACCCAGTACTTC.

This clonotype has a handful of counts. V gene TRBV5-8 combines with J gene TRBJ2-5; 8 nucleotides match TRBD1. The V gene's germline CDR1 is SGHTS and CDR2 YDEGEE. V lost 0 bases, J lost 4 bases, and 5 bases stayed unmatched. This CDR3 spans 15 amino acids. Written as DNA, the CDR3 is TGTGCCAGCAGCTTGGTGGACAGGGAGGTAGAGACCCAGTACTTC. Its protein product is CASSLVDREVETQYF.